Listed here are 8 T cell receptor beta chains from one sample, sequenced in a study of T cells in Graves' hyperthyroidism and ophthalmopathy (dated by TCRdb to about 2019). Receptor libraries were prepared by multiplex PCR. Instrument on record: Illumina HiSeq 2000. TCR beta CDR3 regions were amplified from RNA transcripts. For the first round of RT-PCR on the TCR CDR3, the HTBI primer set was used together with the Qiagen OneStep RT-PCR kit. In-frame beta chains were kept once TCRdb had trimmed the public reads at Q25 with fastp and called clones with MiXCR. Rows with a matching CDR3 protein are joined into one entry that keeps the most common DNA and genes. This sample holds more than 500,000 distinct CDR3 sequences; roughly 15% were observed only once. The ten largest clones capture 4.3% of the sample. Sequencing was carried out using blood. The receptors here all came from a woman aged 40 to 50 with Graves' ophthalmopathy.

This clonotype has at least ten counts. The chain uses TRBV11-2 and TRBJ2-5, with TRBD2 matching over 7 bases. Germline V gene sequence: CDR1 SGHAT, CDR2 FQNNGV. The CDR3 runs 15 residues. V lost 10 bases and J lost 1; bases outside the gene matches: 12. CDR3 in amino acids: CATREGPGLQETQYF. The CDR3 nucleotides are TGTGCCACTAGGGAGGGGCCGGGCCTCCAAGAGACCCAGTACTTC. Together with reference TRBV11-2 and TRBJ2-5, the CDR3 gives the full variable domain: EAGVAQSPRYKIIEKRQSVAFWCNPISGHATLYWYQQILGQGPKLLIQFQNNGVVDDSQLPKDRFSAERLKGVDSTLKIQPAKLEDSAVYLCATREGPGLQETQYFGPGTRLLVL.

This clonotype was seen ten or more times. This chain links TRBV6-2 or TRBV6-3 with TRBJ1-5; D is uncertain. The CDR3 extends over 15 amino acids. Germline V gene lookup returns CDR1 MNHEY and CDR2 SVGEGT. The V gene lost 2 bases and the J gene lost 9 bases, with 17 bases spanning the gap. CDR3 sequence (DNA): TGTGCCAGCAGTTACCCTACCTTGACGGGCGGGCCCCAGCATTTT. Amino acid sequence: CASSYPTLTGGPQHF.

This clonotype appeared a few times. DNA for the CDR3: TGTGCCATCAGTGACCCCGGGACGGATTATGGCTACACCTTC. Translating gives CAISDPGTDYGYTF. The chain is built from TRBV10-3 and TRBJ1-2, with D possibly matching TRBD1 (5 bases). CDR3 length: 14 residues. The germline CDR1 and CDR2 sequences are ENHRY and SYGVKD. Trimming removed 3 bases from V and 5 bases from J, with 13 bases in between.

This clonotype occurred many times. The gene calls are TRBV28 and TRBJ1-1, with D maybe TRBD1 (6 bases). The V end was cut by 8 bases, the J end by 3 bases, with 10 bases between. Germline CDR1 MDHEN, CDR2 SYDVKM. The CDR3 extends over 12 amino acids. CDR3 sequence reads: CASFSGDTEAFF. The CDR3 DNA reads as TGTGCCAGCTTTTCAGGGGACACTGAAGCTTTCTTT.

This clonotype was counted many times. The CDR3 is CASSTFKFGTAEAFF. The CDR3 DNA reads TGTGCCAGCAGTACGTTTAAATTTGGGACGGCAGAAGCTTTCTTT. The gene calls are TRBV6-2 or TRBV6-3 and TRBJ1-1, with D perhaps matching TRBD1 (5 bases). Germline CDR1 and CDR2: MNHEY and SVGEGT. CDR3 length: 15 residues. The V gene lost 5 bases and the J gene lost 8 bases, with 21 bases spanning the gap.

This clonotype appeared a few times. The V call is TRBV28, the J call TRBJ1-6; tentative D call: TRBD1 (5 bases). This CDR3 has 15 amino acids. V was shortened by 3 bases and J by 8 bases, with 14 bases between the two germline ends. Germline V gene lookup returns CDR1 MDHEN and CDR2 SYDVKM. The CDR3 loop reads CASSFSVRTHSPLHF. The CDR3 nucleotides are TGTGCCAGCAGTTTTAGTGTTAGGACACATTCACCCCTCCACTTT.

Ten or more counts support this clonotype. The V call is TRBV12-3 or TRBV12-4, the J call TRBJ1-3, with no clear D. The CDR3 extends over 14 amino acids. V lost 3 bases to trimming and J lost 2 bases, with 8 bases between them. The CDR3 protein is CASSFGGPGNTIYF. The CDR3 DNA sequence: TGTGCCAGCAGTTTCGGTGGGCCTGGAAACACCATATATTTT.

This clonotype was picked up a small number of times. The chain is built from TRBV28 and TRBJ2-7; D is possibly TRBD1 (6 bases). V lost 4 bases to trimming and J lost 3 bases, with 16 bases between them. CDR1 is MDHEN, CDR2 SYDVKM, per germline. The CDR3 runs 15 residues. The chain's CDR3 is CASSSPWRGGYEQYF. Written as DNA, the CDR3 is TGTGCCAGCAGTTCCCCTTGGAGAGGGGGCTACGAGCAGTACTTC.